The rows below give T cell receptor beta chains drawn from one sample of a study of control samples from healthy donors and cancer patients. Sequencing used immunoSEQ multiplex PCR; TCRdb keeps in-frame clones, though not all of them. The profile shows 100,000 to 150,000 clones, about 88% of them singletons. The sample taken for sequencing was blood. The origin of the receptors is a man aged 18 to 35 in good health. The CDR3 runs from the conserved cysteine through the conserved F or W. The D gene is left open where the match is weak. Rows may omit the clone size; those that give it use once, few, many or a size class.

len: 13; j_gene: TRBJ2-3; abundance: .; d_gene: .; v_gene: TRBV29-1; CDR3nt: TGCAGCGTAACAGCGGCATCCACAGATACGCAGTATTTT; CDR3aa: CSVTAASTDTQYF
len: 14; j_gene: TRBJ1-5; abundance: .; d_gene: .; v_gene: TRBV15; CDR3nt: TGTGCCACCAGCAGAGAGCCGACCGGTCAGCCCCAGCATTTT; CDR3aa: CATSREPTGQPQHF
len: 15; j_gene: TRBJ1-5; abundance: .; d_gene: .; v_gene: TRBV19; CDR3nt: TGTGCCAGTAGTATAGACGGAAGTAGCAATCAGCCCCAGCATTTT; CDR3aa: CASSIDGSSNQPQHF
len: 16; j_gene: TRBJ2-1; abundance: .; d_gene: TRBD1; v_gene: TRBV6-5; CDR3nt: TGTGCCAGCAGTTCCCGGGACAGGGGCATAAACAATGAGCAGTTCTTC; CDR3aa: CASSSRDRGINNEQFF
len: 12; j_gene: TRBJ1-2; abundance: .; d_gene: TRBD1; v_gene: TRBV19; CDR3nt: TGTGCCAGTGGACCTCAGGGGGCTGGCTACACCTTC; CDR3aa: CASGPQGAGYTF
len: 13; j_gene: TRBJ2-7; abundance: .; d_gene: .; v_gene: TRBV24-1; CDR3nt: TGTGCCACCAGTGATTGGAGGGACCACGAGCAGTACTTC; CDR3aa: CATSDWRDHEQYF
len: 12; j_gene: TRBJ1-2; abundance: .; d_gene: .; v_gene: TRBV7-9; CDR3nt: TGTGCCAGCAGCTTATCTGGATATGGCTACACCTTC; CDR3aa: CASSLSGYGYTF
len: 12; j_gene: TRBJ2-7; abundance: .; d_gene: TRBD2; v_gene: TRBV7-9; CDR3nt: TGTGCCAGCAGCTCCGCCGGGGGGAAGCAGTACTTC; CDR3aa: CASSSAGGKQYF
len: 17; j_gene: TRBJ2-3; abundance: .; d_gene: .; v_gene: TRBV5-1; CDR3nt: TGCGCCAGCAGCCGGACATGGGGCGACTCGGGCACAGATACGCAGTATTTT; CDR3aa: CASSRTWGDSGTDTQYF
len: 13; j_gene: TRBJ1-6; abundance: .; d_gene: .; v_gene: TRBV24-1; CDR3nt: TGTGCCACCAGTAACGGGGGAAAGTCACCCCTCCACTTT; CDR3aa: CATSNGGKSPLHF
len: 11; j_gene: TRBJ1-1; abundance: .; d_gene: .; v_gene: TRBV10-2; CDR3nt: TGCGCCAGCAGTGAGATCACTGAAGCTTTCTTT; CDR3aa: CASSEITEAFF
len: 11; j_gene: TRBJ2-1; abundance: .; d_gene: .; v_gene: TRBV3-1/TRBV3-2; CDR3nt: TGTGCCAGCAGCCACCAAGGTGAGCAGTTCTTC; CDR3aa: CASSHQGEQFF
len: 15; j_gene: TRBJ1-5; abundance: .; d_gene: .; v_gene: TRBV28; CDR3nt: TGTGCCAGCAGTTACCCGACAGAGAGCAATCAGCCCCAGCATTTT; CDR3aa: CASSYPTESNQPQHF
len: 14; j_gene: TRBJ1-5; abundance: few; d_gene: TRBD1; v_gene: TRBV7-2; CDR3nt: TGTGCCAGCAGCACCCCAGGGGGCTATCAGCCCCAGCATTTT; CDR3aa: CASSTPGGYQPQHF
len: 13; j_gene: TRBJ2-7; abundance: .; d_gene: .; v_gene: TRBV15; CDR3nt: TGTGCCACCAGCAGAGATCGAAACGCCGTGGAGTACTTC; CDR3aa: CATSRDRNAVEYF
len: 17; j_gene: TRBJ2-7; abundance: .; d_gene: TRBD2; v_gene: TRBV6-2/TRBV6-3; CDR3nt: TGTGCCAGCAGTTCGACTAGCGGGGGCGCGGGGTTCTACGAGCAGTACTTC; CDR3aa: CASSSTSGGAGFYEQYF
len: 19; j_gene: TRBJ2-1; abundance: .; d_gene: TRBD2; v_gene: TRBV19; CDR3nt: TGTGCCAGTATCTCCGGGACTAGCGGGTTGAAAAGCTCCTACAATGAGCAGTTCTTC; CDR3aa: CASISGTSGLKSSYNEQFF
len: 15; j_gene: TRBJ1-2; abundance: .; d_gene: .; v_gene: TRBV7-2; CDR3nt: TGTGCCAGCAGCCCGCAAACCCGGGACTCGAGGGGCTACACCTTC; CDR3aa: CASSPQTRDSRGYTF
len: 11; j_gene: TRBJ1-1; abundance: .; d_gene: .; v_gene: TRBV18; CDR3nt: TGTGCCAGCCGGTCCGGGGCTGAAGCTTTCTTT; CDR3aa: CASRSGAEAFF
len: 15; j_gene: TRBJ2-3; abundance: .; d_gene: .; v_gene: TRBV19; CDR3nt: TGTGCCAGTAACGCGAGGGGCTGGGACGCAGATACGCAGTATTTT; CDR3aa: CASNARGWDADTQYF
len: 14; j_gene: TRBJ2-1; abundance: few; d_gene: TRBD2; v_gene: TRBV6-4; CDR3nt: TGTGCCAGCAGTGTCCAGCGGGACTACAATGAGCAGTTCTTC; CDR3aa: CASSVQRDYNEQFF
len: 15; j_gene: TRBJ2-3; abundance: few; d_gene: TRBD2; v_gene: TRBV10-3; CDR3nt: TGTGCCACGGCGCGGGGGGCGGGGGAGGCAGATACGCAGTATTTT; CDR3aa: CATARGAGEADTQYF
len: 12; j_gene: TRBJ2-5; abundance: .; d_gene: .; v_gene: TRBV18; CDR3nt: TGTGCCAGCTCCCTTTCACAAGAGACCCAGTACTTC; CDR3aa: CASSLSQETQYF
len: 16; j_gene: TRBJ1-2; abundance: few; d_gene: .; v_gene: TRBV7-2; CDR3nt: TGTGCCAGCAGCTTAGTCGGGGGTCTGTTGGGATATGGCTACACCTTC; CDR3aa: CASSLVGGLLGYGYTF
len: 14; j_gene: TRBJ2-7; abundance: .; d_gene: TRBD1; v_gene: TRBV6-5; CDR3nt: TGTGCCAGCAGTTACCTGGACAGGACGGACGAGCAGTACTTC; CDR3aa: CASSYLDRTDEQYF
len: 15; j_gene: TRBJ1-2; abundance: .; d_gene: .; v_gene: TRBV9; CDR3nt: TGTGCCAGCAGCCCCAGAGTAGGGTCAGGCTATGGCTACACCTTC; CDR3aa: CASSPRVGSGYGYTF
len: 15; j_gene: TRBJ2-3; abundance: .; d_gene: .; v_gene: TRBV4-3; CDR3nt: TGCGCCAGCAGCCAGACGAACGGGGGCCGCGATACGCAGTATTTT; CDR3aa: CASSQTNGGRDTQYF
len: 17; j_gene: TRBJ1-1; abundance: .; d_gene: TRBD1; v_gene: TRBV19; CDR3nt: TGTGCCAGTAGTACCCCCCAAGGACAGGGGAGGCACACTGAAGCTTTCTTT; CDR3aa: CASSTPQGQGRHTEAFF
len: 15; j_gene: TRBJ1-2; abundance: once; d_gene: .; v_gene: TRBV27; CDR3nt: TGTGCCAGTTCTCCCCGGACTCCAACCAACTATGGCTACACCTTC; CDR3aa: CASSPRTPTNYGYTF
len: 14; j_gene: TRBJ2-7; abundance: .; d_gene: TRBD1; v_gene: TRBV28; CDR3nt: TGTGCCAGTAGAAGGACAGGGAGCTCCTACGAGCAGTACTTC; CDR3aa: CASRRTGSSYEQYF
len: 21; j_gene: TRBJ2-1; abundance: once; d_gene: TRBD2; v_gene: TRBV5-1; CDR3nt: TGCGCCAGCAGCTTCCCCTGGACTAGCGGGAGGACCCGAAACTCCTACAATGAGCAGTTCTTC; CDR3aa: CASSFPWTSGRTRNSYNEQFF
len: 13; j_gene: TRBJ1-3; abundance: .; d_gene: .; v_gene: TRBV19; CDR3nt: TGTGCCAGTAGTGGGGTGAATGGAAACACCATATATTTT; CDR3aa: CASSGVNGNTIYF
len: 13; j_gene: TRBJ1-2; abundance: .; d_gene: .; v_gene: TRBV7-9; CDR3nt: TGTGCCAGCAGCTTAGGTCGGGGACATGGCTACACCTTC; CDR3aa: CASSLGRGHGYTF
len: 14; j_gene: TRBJ1-5; abundance: .; d_gene: TRBD1; v_gene: TRBV6-5; CDR3nt: TGTGCCTCCCGGGACAGGCTTAGCAATCAGCCCCAGCATTTT; CDR3aa: CASRDRLSNQPQHF
len: 15; j_gene: TRBJ1-5; abundance: .; d_gene: TRBD1; v_gene: TRBV11-2; CDR3nt: TGTGCCAGCAGAACCGGGACAGGCGGCAATCAGCCCCAGCATTTT; CDR3aa: CASRTGTGGNQPQHF
len: 15; j_gene: TRBJ1-1; abundance: .; d_gene: TRBD1; v_gene: TRBV5-6; CDR3nt: TGTGCCAGCAGCCGTACGGGACAGGGGCCCACTGAAGCTTTCTTT; CDR3aa: CASSRTGQGPTEAFF
len: 14; j_gene: TRBJ2-3; abundance: .; d_gene: .; v_gene: TRBV6-4; CDR3nt: TGTGCCAGCAGTGACGGGCAGGGCACAGATACGCAGTATTTT; CDR3aa: CASSDGQGTDTQYF
len: 13; j_gene: TRBJ2-2; abundance: .; d_gene: .; v_gene: TRBV30; CDR3nt: TGTGCCTGGAGTGGGACTAACACCGGGGAGCTGTTTTTT; CDR3aa: CAWSGTNTGELFF
len: 13; j_gene: TRBJ2-4; abundance: .; d_gene: .; v_gene: TRBV6-5; CDR3nt: TGTGCCAGCAGCGAGGGAACCAAAAACATTCAGTACTTC; CDR3aa: CASSEGTKNIQYF
len: 14; j_gene: TRBJ1-2; abundance: .; d_gene: .; v_gene: TRBV28; CDR3nt: TGTGCCAGCAGTCTCGGACGGCCCAAGGGGGGCTACACCTTC; CDR3aa: CASSLGRPKGGYTF